This T cell receptor (beta chain) was obtained from a study of cytomegalovirus exposure and HLA in healthy donors. General study findings and limits: As was reported, the classifier diagnosed cytomegalovirus status with high specificity and sensitivity. Exclusion applied to some V segments, including TRBV6-2 and TRBV6-3, as they were indistinguishable. Researchers reported in a later analysis that a missense DCLRE1C variant was tied to TCR beta V- and J-gene trimming.

The CDR3 spans 8 residues, counting both ends. The germline V gene encodes CDR1 LNHDA and CDR2 SQIVND (reference sequence). Use of 60 Vbeta and 13 Jbeta primers characterized the PCR. The assay was immunoSEQ multiplex PCR, and TCRdb's table has in-frame clones only and misses some. This repertoire shows 100,000 to 150,000 clones, 80% to 85% found once; its top ten account for roughly 0.99%. Worth noting for this clone: Its antigen is not known. The conserved phenylalanine or tryptophan is not found at the CDR3 terminus, so this likely reflects a read error. It is unclear where the CDR3 begins or ends on the DNA, so no DNA is shown, and the CDR3 is as TCRdb lists it.

The sequence was obtained from a woman under 40 in good health and CMV-seronegative. The gene calls are TRBV19 and TRBJ1-5. The sequenced sample consisted of PBMCs. CDR3 in amino acids: CASSILGC.